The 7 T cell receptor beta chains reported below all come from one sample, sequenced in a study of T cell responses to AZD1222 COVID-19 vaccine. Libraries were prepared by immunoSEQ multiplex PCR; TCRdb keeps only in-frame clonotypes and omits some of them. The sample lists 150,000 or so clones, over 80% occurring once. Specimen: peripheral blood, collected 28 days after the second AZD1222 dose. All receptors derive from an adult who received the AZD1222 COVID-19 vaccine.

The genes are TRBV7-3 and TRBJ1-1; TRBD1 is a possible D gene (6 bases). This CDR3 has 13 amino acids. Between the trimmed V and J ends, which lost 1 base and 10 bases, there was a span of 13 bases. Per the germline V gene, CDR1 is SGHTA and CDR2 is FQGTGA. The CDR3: CASSLKEGGVAFF. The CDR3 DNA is TGTGCCAGCAGCTTAAAAGAAGGGGGGGTAGCTTTCTTT.

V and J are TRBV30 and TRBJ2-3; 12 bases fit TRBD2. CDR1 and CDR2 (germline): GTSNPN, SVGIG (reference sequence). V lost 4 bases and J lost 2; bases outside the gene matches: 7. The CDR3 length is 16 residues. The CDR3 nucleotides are TGTGCCTGGACCCTGGGACTAGCGGGCCCCACAGATACGCAGTATTTT. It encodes CAWTLGLAGPTDTQYF.

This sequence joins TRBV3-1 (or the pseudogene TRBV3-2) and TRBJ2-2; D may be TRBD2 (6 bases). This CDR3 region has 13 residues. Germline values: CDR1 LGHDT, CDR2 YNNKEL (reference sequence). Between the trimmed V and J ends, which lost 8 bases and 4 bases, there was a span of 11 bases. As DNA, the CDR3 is TGTGCCAGCCGGGACTCCGGCACCGGGGAGCTGTTTTTT. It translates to CASRDSGTGELFF.

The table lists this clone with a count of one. The CDR3 loop reads CASSIGQGYEQYF. DNA of the CDR3: TGTGCCAGCAGCATCGGACAGGGCTACGAGCAGTACTTC. This sequence joins TRBV11-3 and TRBJ2-7; 8 bases are a match to TRBD1. Per germline, CDR1 SGHNT and CDR2 YENEEA. The CDR3 totals 13 residues. The J segment lost 3 bases and the V segment lost 5 bases, leaving 3 bases of the junction unmatched.

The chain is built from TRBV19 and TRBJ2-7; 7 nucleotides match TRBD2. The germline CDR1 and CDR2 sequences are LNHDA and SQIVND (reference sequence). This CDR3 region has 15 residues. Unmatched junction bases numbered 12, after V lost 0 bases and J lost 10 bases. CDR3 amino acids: CASSIDGVGGPKQYF. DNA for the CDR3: TGTGCCAGTAGTATAGATGGCGTGGGAGGGCCGAAACAGTACTTC.

This CDR3 is CAIKDSGLAGELFF. CDR3 nucleotides: TGTGCCATCAAGGACTCTGGGTTGGCCGGGGAGCTGTTTTTT. This chain joins TRBV10-3 and TRBJ2-2; a possible D gene is TRBD2 (5 bases). The CDR3 runs 14 residues. Per the germline V gene, CDR1 is ENHRY and CDR2 is SYGVKD. Between the trimmed V and J ends, which lost 7 bases and 6 bases, there was a span of 15 bases.

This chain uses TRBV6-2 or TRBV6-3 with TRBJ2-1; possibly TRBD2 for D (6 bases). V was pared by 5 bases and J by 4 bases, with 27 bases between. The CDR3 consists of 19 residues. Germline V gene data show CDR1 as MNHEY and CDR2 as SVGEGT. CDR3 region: CASSIQIPGVGTSYNEQFF. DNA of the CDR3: TGTGCCAGCAGTATACAGATCCCAGGTGTGGGGACTTCTTACAATGAGCAGTTCTTC.